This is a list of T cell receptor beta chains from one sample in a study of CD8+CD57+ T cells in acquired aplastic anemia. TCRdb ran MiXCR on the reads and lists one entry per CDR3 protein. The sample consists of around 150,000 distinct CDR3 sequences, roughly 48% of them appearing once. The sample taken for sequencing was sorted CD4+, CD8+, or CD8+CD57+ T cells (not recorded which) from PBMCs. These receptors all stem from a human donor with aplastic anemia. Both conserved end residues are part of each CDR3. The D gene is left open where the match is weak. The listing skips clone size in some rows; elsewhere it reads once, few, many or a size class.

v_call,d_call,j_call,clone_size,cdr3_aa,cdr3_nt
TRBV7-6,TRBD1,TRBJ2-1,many,CASSLERDRSSYNEQFF,TGTGCCAGCAGCTTAGAAAGGGACAGGAGCTCCTACAATGAGCAGTTCTTC
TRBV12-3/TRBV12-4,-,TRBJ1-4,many,CASSGGSNEKLFF,TGTGCCAGCAGTGGGGGTTCTAATGAAAAACTGTTTTTT
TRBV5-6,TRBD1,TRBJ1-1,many,CASSLTQGALGTEAFF,TGTGCCAGCAGCTTGACCCAGGGGGCATTGGGCACTGAAGCTTTCTTT
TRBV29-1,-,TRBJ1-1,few,CSVDVWGTEAFF,TGCAGCGTTGATGTATGGGGGACTGAAGCTTTCTTT
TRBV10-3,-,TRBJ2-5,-,CAISHSQETQYF,TGTGCCATCAGTCACAGCCAAGAGACCCAGTACTTC
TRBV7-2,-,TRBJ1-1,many,CASSLGFSGTEAFF,TGTGCCAGCAGCTTAGGGTTCAGCGGCACTGAAGCTTTCTTT
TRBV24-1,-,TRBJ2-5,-,CATSDSAGFQETQYF,TGTGCCACCAGTGATTCCGCCGGGTTCCAAGAGACCCAGTACTTC
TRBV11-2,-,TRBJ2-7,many,CASSLTPRGYEQYF,TGTGCCAGCAGCTTAACCCCTAGGGGCTACGAGCAGTACTTC
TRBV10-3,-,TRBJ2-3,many,CAISPGTPSTDTQYF,TGTGCCATCAGTCCCGGGACACCGAGCACAGATACGCAGTATTTT
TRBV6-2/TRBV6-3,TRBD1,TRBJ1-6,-,CASREDRGNSPLHF,TGTGCCAGCAGGGAAGACAGGGGCAATTCACCCCTCCACTTT
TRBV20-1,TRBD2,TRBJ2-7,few,CSARDRLAGSYEQYF,TGCAGTGCTAGAGATCGACTAGCGGGTTCCTACGAGCAGTACTTC
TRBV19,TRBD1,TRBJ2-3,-,CASRKTGGADTQYF,TGTGCCAGTAGGAAGACAGGGGGGGCAGATACGCAGTATTTT
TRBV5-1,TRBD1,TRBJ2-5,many,CASSLEGQGAWETQYF,TGCGCCAGCAGCTTGGAGGGACAGGGAGCTTGGGAGACCCAGTACTTC
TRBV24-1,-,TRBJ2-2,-,CATSDQGPSGELFF,TGTGCCACCAGTGATCAAGGACCCTCTGGGGAGCTGTTTTTT
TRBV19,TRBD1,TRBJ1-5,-,CASSRQGVNQPQHF,TGTGCCAGTAGTAGACAGGGTGTTAATCAGCCCCAGCATTTT
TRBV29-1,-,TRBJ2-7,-,CSVGSLSVAYEQYF,TGCAGCGTTGGGTCACTATCGGTAGCTTACGAGCAGTACTTC
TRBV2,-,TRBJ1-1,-,CASSPKIPRANTEAFF,TGTGCCAGCTCACCAAAAATCCCGCGAGCGAACACTGAAGCTTTCTTT
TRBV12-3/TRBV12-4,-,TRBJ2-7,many,CASSASGTPTYEQYF,TGTGCCAGCAGTGCCTCCGGGACACCGACCTACGAGCAGTACTTC
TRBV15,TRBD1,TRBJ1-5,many,CATSTEQGAHQPQHF,TGTGCCACCAGCACCGAACAGGGGGCACATCAGCCCCAGCATTTT
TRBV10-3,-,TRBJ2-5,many,CAISAGAQETQYF,TGTGCCATCAGTGCAGGAGCTCAGGAGACCCAGTACTTC
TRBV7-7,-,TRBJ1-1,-,CASSMTLNTEAFF,TGTGCCAGCAGCATGACATTGAACACTGAAGCTTTCTTT
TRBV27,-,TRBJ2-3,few,CASSFRVPSDTQYF,TGTGCCAGCAGTTTTAGGGTCCCCTCAGATACGCAGTATTTT
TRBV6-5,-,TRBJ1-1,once,CASSYSGGGTEAFF,TGTGCCAGCAGTTACTCGGGGGGAGGAACTGAAGCTTTCTTT
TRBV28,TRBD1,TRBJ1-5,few,CASSHGTGGISGNQPQHF,TGTGCCAGCAGCCACGGGACAGGGGGGATTTCTGGCAATCAGCCCCAGCATTTT
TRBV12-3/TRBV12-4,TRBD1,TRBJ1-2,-,CASIEGTGSYGYTF,TGTGCCAGCATTGAAGGGACAGGGAGCTATGGCTACACCTTC
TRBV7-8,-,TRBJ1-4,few,CASSSGRIEKLFF,TGTGCCAGCAGCTCAGGACGGATTGAAAAACTGTTTTTT
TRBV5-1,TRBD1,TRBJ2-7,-,CASSAGQGAHEQYF,TGCGCCAGCAGCGCGGGACAGGGGGCCCACGAGCAGTACTTC
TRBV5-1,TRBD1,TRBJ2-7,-,CASSLWASGQGGSYEQYF,TGCGCCAGCAGCTTGTGGGCCTCGGGACAGGGAGGCTCCTACGAGCAGTACTTC
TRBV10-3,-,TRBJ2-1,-,CAARGRRDRGQFF,TGTGCCGCCAGAGGTAGGAGGGACAGAGGGCAGTTCTTC
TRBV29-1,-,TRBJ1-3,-,CSVTTGGRSVNTIYF,TGCAGCGTGACGACGGGTGGACGGAGCGTAAACACCATATATTTT
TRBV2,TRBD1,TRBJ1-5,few,CASSSGGTGIQPQHF,TGTGCCAGCAGTTCCGGCGGGACAGGGATCCAGCCCCAGCATTTT
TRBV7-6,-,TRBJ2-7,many,CASSSSLQTGTTAYEQYF,TGTGCCAGCAGCTCTTCTCTCCAGACCGGGACAACCGCCTACGAGCAGTACTTC
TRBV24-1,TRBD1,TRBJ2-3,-,CATSDRGQGVDTQYF,TGTGCCACCAGTGACCGTGGACAGGGCGTAGATACGCAGTATTTT
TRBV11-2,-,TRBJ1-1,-,CASSLWLSRAEAFF,TGTGCCAGCAGCTTGTGGCTTTCAAGGGCTGAAGCTTTCTTT
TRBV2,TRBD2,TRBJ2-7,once,CASSGAGVGQYF,TGTGCCAGCAGCGGAGCGGGAGTCGGGCAGTACTTC
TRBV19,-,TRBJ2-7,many,CASSIDHRASYEQYF,TGTGCCAGTAGTATAGATCATCGGGCGTCCTACGAGCAGTACTTC
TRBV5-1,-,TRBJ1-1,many,CASSLTAGEAFF,TGCGCCAGCAGCTTGACCGCCGGTGAAGCTTTCTTT
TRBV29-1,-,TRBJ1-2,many,CSVSGQDYGYTF,TGCAGCGTCTCGGGGCAGGACTATGGCTACACCTTC
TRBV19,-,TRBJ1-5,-,CASSIGGGYYQPQHF,TGTGCCAGTAGTATAGGAGGGGGGTATTATCAGCCCCAGCATTTT
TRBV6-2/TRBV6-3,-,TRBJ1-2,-,CASSYSSPRQLGEYYGYTF,TGTGCCAGCAGTTACTCTTCACCCCGCCAGTTGGGGGAATACTATGGCTACACCTTC
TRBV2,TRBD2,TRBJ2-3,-,CASGWTSVKDTQYF,TGTGCCAGCGGGTGGACTAGCGTTAAGGATACGCAGTATTTT
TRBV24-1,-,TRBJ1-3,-,CATSEGQGNTIYF,TGTGCCACCAGTGAGGGGCAGGGGAACACCATATATTTT
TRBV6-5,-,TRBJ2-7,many,CASSYTGEPYEQYF,TGTGCCAGCAGTTACACGGGAGAGCCCTACGAGCAGTACTTC
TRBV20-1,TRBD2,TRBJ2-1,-,CSARGTSGSSYNEQFF,TGCAGTGCCCGTGGGACTAGCGGGAGCTCCTACAATGAGCAGTTCTTC
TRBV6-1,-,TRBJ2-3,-,CASIGSRGDGTDTQYF,TGTGCCAGCATAGGGTCTCGAGGGGATGGCACAGATACGCAGTATTTT
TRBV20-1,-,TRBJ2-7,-,CSAPPRGGEQYF,TGCAGTGCACCCCCTCGAGGGGGCGAGCAGTACTTC
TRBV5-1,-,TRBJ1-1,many,CASSLAGMNTEAFF,TGCGCCAGCAGCTTGGCGGGTATGAACACTGAAGCTTTCTTT
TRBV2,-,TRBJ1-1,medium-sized,CASSEARGSNTEAFF,TGTGCCAGCAGTGAGGCCCGGGGCAGCAACACTGAAGCTTTCTTT
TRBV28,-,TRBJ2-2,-,CASIVGNTGELFF,TGTGCCAGCATTGTGGGAAACACCGGGGAGCTGTTTTTT
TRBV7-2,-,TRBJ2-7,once,CASSLYVGRVYF,TGTGCCAGCAGCTTATACGTGGGCAGAGTATACTTC
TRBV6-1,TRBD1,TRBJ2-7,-,CASKIGQGRSSYEQYF,TGTGCCAGCAAGATCGGACAGGGGAGATCCTCCTACGAGCAGTACTTC
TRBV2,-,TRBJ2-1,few,CASSLDGGGYNEQFF,TGTGCCAGCAGCCTGGATGGCGGAGGATACAATGAGCAGTTCTTC
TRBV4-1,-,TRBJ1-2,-,CASSQPGQISHGYTF,TGCGCCAGCAGCCAACCGGGACAAATTTCCCATGGCTACACCTTC